There are a few counts of the clone carrying this TCR beta chain. The record originates from a study of T cells in Graves' hyperthyroidism and ophthalmopathy. Template material for amplifying TCR beta CDR3 regions consisted of RNA transcripts. When the TCR CDR3 underwent first-round RT-PCR, the HTBI primer set was used. TCRdb passed the multiplex PCR reads through MiXCR, listing each CDR3 protein once. The sample contains over 250,000 distinct CDR3 sequences, around a quarter of which appear only once. Patients were excluded because of uncontrolled infection, other autoimmune disease, pregnancy or lactation. The diagnostic basis comprised clinical symptoms, serum thyroxine and TRAb, thyroid ultrasound and orbital computed tomography. The ends were cut back, 4 bases at V and 0 bases at J, with 12 bases in the middle. This CDR3 comprises 15 residues. Germline CDR1 reads MGHDK; CDR2 reads SYGVNS.

Sequenced material: blood. The chain carries TRBV25-1 and TRBJ1-1; D not resolved. This TCR came from a middle-aged man with Graves' hyperthyroidism that later progressed to Graves' ophthalmopathy. The CDR3 protein is CASSVAAFMNTEAFF. As DNA, the CDR3 is TGTGCCAGCAGTGTCGCGGCGTTCATGAACACTGAAGCTTTCTTT.